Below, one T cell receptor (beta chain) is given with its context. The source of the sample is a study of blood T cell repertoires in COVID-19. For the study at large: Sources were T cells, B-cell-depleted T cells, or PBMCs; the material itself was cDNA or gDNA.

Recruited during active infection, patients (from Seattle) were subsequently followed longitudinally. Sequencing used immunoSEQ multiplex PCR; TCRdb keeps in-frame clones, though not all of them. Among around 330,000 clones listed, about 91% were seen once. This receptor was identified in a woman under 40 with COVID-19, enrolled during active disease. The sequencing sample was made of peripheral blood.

The CDR3 here is CASQTPGSMGAEAFF. DNA for the CDR3: TGTGCCAGTCAAACACCGGGCTCTATGGGAGCTGAAGCTTTCTTT. V gene TRBV19 combines with J gene TRBJ1-1; D remains ambiguous. Germline lookup yields CDR1 LNHDA and CDR2 SQIVND (reference sequence). Between the trimmed V and J ends, which lost 8 bases and 6 bases, there was a span of 22 bases. The CDR3 length is 15 residues.